Listed below are T cell receptor beta chains from one sample, sequenced in a study of cytomegalovirus exposure and HLA in healthy donors. TCRdb keeps only in-frame clones here, not all; method: immunoSEQ multiplex PCR. Of 90,000 to 100,000 clones listed, about two thirds were seen once; the top ten hold 1.2%. The specimen was PBMCs. The receptors were sampled from a female donor in good health and CMV-seronegative. Each CDR3 is given with its conserved first and last residue. Fields, in order: clone size, V gene, J gene, D gene, CDR3 DNA, CDR3 protein. A D gene is named only where the DNA matches it firmly. Clone size is not always given. Where it is, it says once, few, many or a class for expanded clones.

clone size: NA; V gene: TRBV27; J gene: TRBJ2-1; D gene: NA; CDR3 DNA: TGTGCCAGCAGTCCTAAAGGGGCGGGGAAGTTCTTC; CDR3 protein: CASSPKGAGKFF
clone size: NA; V gene: TRBV29-1; J gene: TRBJ2-7; D gene: TRBD2; CDR3 DNA: TGCAGCGTTGGGGCGGGGGACGAGCAGTACTTC; CDR3 protein: CSVGAGDEQYF
clone size: NA; V gene: TRBV29-1; J gene: TRBJ2-2; D gene: NA; CDR3 DNA: TGCAGCGTTGAATGGCGGGAGAACACCGGGGAGCTGTTTTTT; CDR3 protein: CSVEWRENTGELFF
clone size: once; V gene: TRBV19; J gene: TRBJ1-5; D gene: TRBD1; CDR3 DNA: TGTGACAGTAGTACCAACGACAGGGGTAATAGCAATCAGCCCCAGCATTTT; CDR3 protein: CDSSTNDRGNSNQPQHF
clone size: NA; V gene: TRBV11-3; J gene: TRBJ1-2; D gene: NA; CDR3 DNA: TGTGCCAGCAGCTTAGCGGACAGTTCTAACTATGGCTACACCTTC; CDR3 protein: CASSLADSSNYGYTF
clone size: few; V gene: TRBV19; J gene: TRBJ2-7; D gene: TRBD1; CDR3 DNA: TGTGCCAGTAGTCCTGGGACAGGGAGGAACGAGCAGTACTTC; CDR3 protein: CASSPGTGRNEQYF
clone size: NA; V gene: TRBV2; J gene: TRBJ2-3; D gene: NA; CDR3 DNA: TGTGCCAGCAGTGGGGGGTGGGACTGGAACGAGGCACCCCCAGATACGCAGTATTTT; CDR3 protein: CASSGGWDWNEAPPDTQYF
clone size: once; V gene: TRBV28; J gene: TRBJ2-7; D gene: TRBD2; CDR3 DNA: TGTGCCAGCCTTGACCTAGCGGGAGATCCCTACGAGCAGTACTTC; CDR3 protein: CASLDLAGDPYEQYF
clone size: NA; V gene: TRBV7-6; J gene: TRBJ1-5; D gene: TRBD1; CDR3 DNA: TGTGCCAGCAGCTTCCGGGACAGGTCCTTCAATCAGCCCCAGCATTTT; CDR3 protein: CASSFRDRSFNQPQHF
clone size: NA; V gene: TRBV2; J gene: TRBJ1-5; D gene: NA; CDR3 DNA: TGTGCCAGCAGTCCAGGGGATCAGCCCCAGCATTTT; CDR3 protein: CASSPGDQPQHF
clone size: once; V gene: TRBV4-2; J gene: TRBJ2-7; D gene: NA; CDR3 DNA: TGTGCCAGCAGCCAAGATCGGGACTGGTACGAGCAGTACTTC; CDR3 protein: CASSQDRDWYEQYF
clone size: NA; V gene: TRBV19; J gene: TRBJ2-1; D gene: TRBD2; CDR3 DNA: TGTGCCAGTAGTATAGCGGGGGGTTCCTACAATGAGCAGTTCTTC; CDR3 protein: CASSIAGGSYNEQFF
clone size: NA; V gene: TRBV10-1; J gene: TRBJ2-1; D gene: TRBD1; CDR3 DNA: TGCGCCAGCAGCGACGGGGCAGGGGGCTCCTACAATGAGCAGTTCTTC; CDR3 protein: CASSDGAGGSYNEQFF
clone size: once; V gene: TRBV4-3; J gene: TRBJ2-7; D gene: TRBD2; CDR3 DNA: TGCGCCAGCAGCCTAGCGGGGGCCTCCTACGAGCAGTACTTC; CDR3 protein: CASSLAGASYEQYF
clone size: few; V gene: TRBV11-2; J gene: TRBJ1-5; D gene: NA; CDR3 DNA: TGTGCCAGCAGCTTAGGGACGACAGGCGGGAATCAGCCCCAGCATTTT; CDR3 protein: CASSLGTTGGNQPQHF
clone size: NA; V gene: TRBV29-1; J gene: TRBJ2-3; D gene: NA; CDR3 DNA: TGCAGCGTTGAAAGAGGCTTCGGGACAGATACGCAGTATTTT; CDR3 protein: CSVERGFGTDTQYF
clone size: few; V gene: TRBV6-5; J gene: TRBJ1-1; D gene: TRBD1; CDR3 DNA: TGTGCCAGCAGTCCGACAGGGCTTATGAACACTGAAGCTTTCTTT; CDR3 protein: CASSPTGLMNTEAFF
clone size: NA; V gene: TRBV30; J gene: TRBJ2-1; D gene: TRBD2; CDR3 DNA: TGTGCCTCGTGGGGGGGAGGAGAATATGAGCAGTTCTTC; CDR3 protein: CASWGGGEYEQFF
clone size: NA; V gene: TRBV6-6; J gene: TRBJ1-1; D gene: NA; CDR3 DNA: TGTGCCAGCACCCCGGTCATGAACACTGAAGCTTTCTTT; CDR3 protein: CASTPVMNTEAFF
clone size: few; V gene: TRBV27; J gene: TRBJ1-1; D gene: TRBD1; CDR3 DNA: TGTGCCAGCAGTTTAGAGGGTGGGGACAGGGGCACTGAAGCTTTCTTT; CDR3 protein: CASSLEGGDRGTEAFF
clone size: NA; V gene: TRBV14; J gene: TRBJ1-5; D gene: NA; CDR3 DNA: TGTGCCAGCAGCGACAGACGGCCCCAGCATTTT; CDR3 protein: CASSDRRPQHF
clone size: NA; V gene: TRBV10-1; J gene: TRBJ1-1; D gene: TRBD1; CDR3 DNA: TGCGCCAGCAGTGAGGGGGACAGTCCCAAGAGGGGAGCTTTCTTT; CDR3 protein: CASSEGDSPKRGAFF
clone size: NA; V gene: TRBV28; J gene: TRBJ2-2; D gene: NA; CDR3 DNA: TGTGCCAGCAGTTCCCCGGGACACTCTAACACCGGGGAGCTGTTTTTT; CDR3 protein: CASSSPGHSNTGELFF
clone size: NA; V gene: TRBV7-9; J gene: TRBJ1-1; D gene: TRBD1; CDR3 DNA: TGTGCCAGCAGCTTAGCGGCGACAGGGAGAACATGGAGGGGTGAAGCTTTCTTT; CDR3 protein: CASSLAATGRTWRGEAFF
clone size: NA; V gene: TRBV27; J gene: TRBJ1-5; D gene: NA; CDR3 DNA: TGTGCCAGCAGTCCCGGGGGGAGCCAGCCCCAGCATTTT; CDR3 protein: CASSPGGSQPQHF
clone size: NA; V gene: TRBV29-1; J gene: TRBJ1-1; D gene: NA; CDR3 DNA: TGCAGCGTCGCCCGGGGCCGGGGGACTGAAGCTTTCTTT; CDR3 protein: CSVARGRGTEAFF
clone size: NA; V gene: TRBV11-3; J gene: TRBJ1-1; D gene: NA; CDR3 DNA: TGTGCCAGCAGTCTCCGGGGACAGAACACTGAAGCTTTCTTT; CDR3 protein: CASSLRGQNTEAFF
clone size: NA; V gene: TRBV11-2; J gene: TRBJ2-2; D gene: NA; CDR3 DNA: TGTGCCAGCAGCTTAGGCGACTGGCAGATCACCGGGGAGCTGTTTTTT; CDR3 protein: CASSLGDWQITGELFF
clone size: few; V gene: TRBV7-2; J gene: TRBJ2-1; D gene: TRBD2; CDR3 DNA: TGTGCCAGCAGCTCGCTTGCGGGAGGAATGCCGTTCTTC; CDR3 protein: CASSSLAGGMPFF